This T cell receptor beta chain was recovered during a study of blood T cell repertoires in COVID-19. Germline loops: CDR1 LNHNV, CDR2 YYDKDF (reference sequence). The CDR3 is 15 amino acids. Trimming cost V 3 bases and J 1 base, with 12 bases left between them. The repertoire was sequenced with immunoSEQ multiplex PCR; TCRdb's copy has only in-frame clones and lacks some. The sample records some 170,000 clones, 80% to 95% being singletons. The rearrangement uses TRBV15 and TRBJ2-5; possibly TRBD2 for D (6 bases). The TCR was taken from an older woman with COVID-19, enrolled during active disease. Sequenced input: peripheral blood. The CDR3 DNA is TGTGCCACCAGCAGCGCCGGGACTTTCCAAGAGACCCAGTACTTC. It specifies CATSSAGTFQETQYF.